The 27 T cell receptor beta chains presented below share a single source sample, sequenced in a study of cytomegalovirus exposure and HLA in healthy donors. PCR involved 60 Vbeta and 13 Jbeta primers. Assay: immunoSEQ multiplex PCR; the TCRdb copy retains only in-frame clones and omits some. This table holds 110,000 to 150,000 clones, 75% to 80% found once. Material: PBMCs. These TCRs come from a woman younger than 30 in good health and CMV-seropositive.

The chain carries TRBV28 and TRBJ1-1; perhaps TRBD1 as D (5 bases). Between the trimmed V and J ends, which lost 3 bases and 7 bases, there was a span of 9 bases. The CDR3 is 12 residues long. Germline lookup yields CDR1 MDHEN and CDR2 SYDVKM. CDR3 amino acids: CASSLGQLEAFF. The DNA for the CDR3 is TGTGCCAGCAGTTTGGGGCAGCTTGAAGCTTTCTTT.

CDR3 nucleotide sequence: TGTGCCAGCCGCGGGACAGCGAATCAGCCCCAGCATTTT. Translated: CASRGTANQPQHF. This chain joins TRBV28 and TRBJ1-5; 7 positions agree with TRBD1. This CDR3 contains 13 residues. Germline values: CDR1 MDHEN, CDR2 SYDVKM. V dropped 8 bases and J dropped 4; count of bases not matched to a gene: 5.

The chain combines TRBV7-2 with TRBJ2-3, with D possibly TRBD2 on 5 matching bases. The V gene lost 5 bases and the J gene lost 6 bases, with 9 bases spanning the gap. Per the germline V gene, CDR1 is SGHTA and CDR2 is FQGNSA. The CDR3 runs to 12 residues. The DNA for the CDR3 is TGTGCCAGCAGCCCGGACTTTGATACGCAGTATTTT. Amino acid sequence: CASSPDFDTQYF. The full variable domain, in which reference TRBV7-2 and TRBJ2-3 provide the parts outside the CDR3, is GAGVSQSPSNKVTEKGKDVELRCDPISGHTALYWYRQSLGQGLEFLIYFQGNSAPDKSGLPSDRFSAERTGGSVSTLTIQRTQQEDSAVYLCASSPDFDTQYFGPGTRLTVL.

This clone came up once. The CDR3 protein is CAWSAGGDQPQHF. CDR3 bases: TGTGCCTGGAGCGCTGGAGGCGATCAGCCCCAGCATTTT. The V and J genes are TRBV30 and TRBJ1-5; D remains ambiguous. V was shortened by 3 bases and J by 5 bases, with 11 bases between the two germline ends. From germline, CDR1 is GTSNPN and CDR2 SVGIG (reference sequence). This CDR3 has 13 residues.

The rearrangement joins TRBV7-9 to TRBJ1-2, with 7 bases aligning to TRBD1. V lost 6 bases to trimming and J lost 3 bases; unmatched junction nucleotides: 4. This CDR3 region has 13 residues. Looked up from germline, CDR1 is SEHNR and CDR2 is FQNEAQ (reference sequence). This CDR3 reads CASSVTGDYGYTF. CDR3 coding DNA: TGTGCCAGCAGTGTTACAGGGGACTATGGCTACACCTTC.

Only a few counts were recorded for this clone. V gene TRBV27 combines with J gene TRBJ2-7; a possible D gene is TRBD2 (5 bases). CDR3 length equals 15 residues. Trimming took off 0 bases at V and 1 base at J, with 10 bases between the two ends. CDR1 and CDR2 from the germline V gene are MNHEY and SMNVEV (reference sequence). The CDR3, as DNA: TGTGCCAGCAGTTTATCGAGGGTATCGTCCTACGAGCAGTACTTC. Translation: CASSLSRVSSYEQYF.

The V call is TRBV28, the J call TRBJ1-4; 7 bases line up with TRBD1. The ends lost 7 bases at V and 2 bases at J; junction bases unmatched: 16. Germline V gene sequence: CDR1 MDHEN, CDR2 SYDVKM. The CDR3 runs to 18 residues. The CDR3 loop is CASTGYPGLGGTNEKLFF. The CDR3 DNA follows: TGTGCCAGCACGGGATACCCAGGGTTAGGGGGCACTAATGAAAAACTGTTTTTT.

V and J are TRBV29-1 and TRBJ2-5; 10 nucleotides align to TRBD2. V trimming: 5 bases; J trimming: 3 bases; junction bases outside the gene matches: 3. The germline gives CDR1 SQVTM, CDR2 ANQGSEA. The CDR3 is 13 amino acids. The CDR3 DNA is TGCAGCGTTCGACTAGCGGGTGAAGAGACCCAGTACTTC. The encoded protein is CSVRLAGEETQYF.

The chain uses TRBV9 and TRBJ2-2; 12 bases map to TRBD2. The CDR3 is 17 amino acids. Germline CDR1 reads SGDLS; CDR2 reads YYNGEE. The ends lost 0 bases at V and 4 bases at J; junction bases unmatched: 4. CDR3 loop: CASSVAPSGGVTGELFF. The DNA of the CDR3 is TGTGCCAGCAGCGTAGCACCTAGCGGGGGGGTCACCGGGGAGCTGTTTTTT. The complete variable domain, with remaining parts taken from reference TRBV9 and TRBJ2-2, reads DSGVTQTPKHLITATGQRVTLRCSPRSGDLSVYWYQQSLDQGLQFLIQYYNGEERAKGNILERFSAQQFPDLHSELNLSSLELGDSALYFCASSVAPSGGVTGELFFGEGSRLTVL.

The V call is TRBV7-8, the J call TRBJ1-5, with D perhaps TRBD1 (5 bases). The V end was cut by 4 bases, the J end by 0 bases, with 13 bases between. Germline V lookup: CDR1 SGHVS, CDR2 FQNEAQ. This CDR3 has 16 residues. In nucleotides, the CDR3 is TGTGCCAGCAGCTCATCGACAGCATATAGCAATCAGCCCCAGCATTTT. It is translated as CASSSSTAYSNQPQHF.

CDR3 in DNA: TGTGCCAGCAGTGACCTTACAGGGCAGCAGTACTTC. It specifies CASSDLTGQQYF. V usage is TRBV25-1 and J usage is TRBJ2-7; maybe TRBD1 (6 bases). The CDR3 totals 12 residues. V lost 3 bases and J 8 bases, leaving 11 bases between the germline ends. The germline V gene encodes CDR1 MGHDK and CDR2 SYGVNS.

Details on this clone: The junction shows a germline mismatch at one end, possibly a read error. The chain employs TRBV7-9 and TRBJ2-5; D gene unclear. CDR1 and CDR2 (germline): SEHNR, FQNEAQ (reference sequence). The CDR3 contains 12 residues. In nucleotides, the CDR3 is TGTTCCAGCAGCTCGGCGAGGGAGACCCAGTACTTC. Translated, it gives CSSSSARETQYF.

The chain has TRBV5-4 and TRBJ2-1, with TRBD1 matching 9 bases. V trimming: 5 bases; J trimming: 3 bases; junction bases outside the gene matches: 6. Germline-derived CDR1 and CDR2 are SGHNT and YYREEE (reference sequence). The CDR3 has 15 residues. In DNA form, the CDR3 reads TGTGCCAGCAGGCCGGGGACAGGGAGCTACAATGAGCAGTTCTTC. Protein product: CASRPGTGSYNEQFF.

The DNA of the CDR3 is TGTGCCAGCAGCTCCCGGGAGTCGAGCTCTGGAAACACCATATATTTT. Protein product: CASSSRESSSGNTIYF. The chain joins TRBV5-4 to TRBJ1-3; the D is unclear. The CDR3 totals 16 residues. CDR1 is SGHNT and CDR2 is YYREEE in the germline V gene (reference sequence). Trimming shortened V by 3 bases and J by 0 bases, and 13 bases separated the two germline ends.

The CDR3, as DNA: TGTGCCAGCAGCCCGGGACTAGCCCCCGGGGAGCTGTTTTTT. This encodes CASSPGLAPGELFF. The V and J genes are TRBV7-6 and TRBJ2-2, with 9 bases aligning to TRBD2. Germline loops: CDR1 SGHVS, CDR2 FNYEAQ. Trimming removed 5 bases from V and 6 bases from J; junction bases left unmatched: 4. The CDR3 covers 14 residues. The full variable domain, completed using reference TRBV7-6 and TRBJ2-2, is GAGVSQSPRYKVTKRGQDVALRCDPISGHVSLYWYRQALGQGPEFLTYFNYEAQQDKSGLPNDRFSAERPEGSISTLTIQRTEQRDSAMYRCASSPGLAPGELFFGEGSRLTVL.

This rearrangement joins TRBV7-9 to TRBJ2-3; D is unclear. Trimming shortened V by 5 bases and J by 10 bases, and 10 bases separated the two germline ends. This CDR3 has 11 residues. Germline V gives CDR1 SEHNR, CDR2 FQNEAQ (reference sequence). CDR3 residues: CASSPSTSQYF. In DNA form, the CDR3 reads TGTGCCAGCAGCCCCAGTACCTCGCAGTATTTT.

The table lists this clone with a few counts. V gene TRBV2 combines with J gene TRBJ1-2, with D hard to call. The germline V gene encodes CDR1 SNHLY and CDR2 FYNNEI. V lost 1 base to trimming and J lost 4 bases, with 7 bases between them. The CDR3 consists of 13 residues. CDR3 protein: CASSEDRSYGYTF. CDR3 in DNA: TGTGCCAGCAGTGAAGATCGTAGCTATGGCTACACCTTC.

The chain uses TRBV5-1 and TRBJ2-6; possible D gene TRBD2, 5 bases. CDR3 length: 16 residues. CDR1 and CDR2 from the germline V gene are SGHRS and YFSETQ. V lost 0 bases and J lost 2, with 9 bases in between. CDR3 residues: CASSLEFGTGANVLTF. CDR3 in DNA: TGCGCCAGCAGCTTGGAATTCGGGACTGGGGCCAACGTCCTGACTTTC.

This chain connects TRBV15 to TRBJ2-2; perhaps TRBD1 as D (5 bases). The V end lost 0 bases, the J end lost 3 bases, and 8 bases lay between the germline ends. CDR1 and CDR2 (germline): LNHNV, YYDKDF (reference sequence). The CDR3 totals 15 residues. This CDR3 reads CATSRDRADTGELFF. CDR3 coding DNA: TGTGCCACCAGCAGAGACAGGGCCGACACCGGGGAGCTGTTTTTT.

This clone was picked up a small number of times. V usage is TRBV2 and J usage is TRBJ2-7; 7 bases agree with TRBD2. Germline values: CDR1 SNHLY, CDR2 FYNNEI. This CDR3 contains 12 residues. Germline trimming cut 4 bases from V and 7 bases from J; bases unmatched to any gene: 4. For the CDR3, the DNA is TGTGCCAGCAGTGTAGCGGGCCTGGAGCAGTACTTC. Translation: CASSVAGLEQYF. Combining the CDR3 with reference TRBV2 and TRBJ2-7 gives the whole variable domain EPEVTQTPSHQVTQMGQEVILRCVPISNHLYFYWYRQILGQKVEFLVSFYNNEISEKSEIFDDQFSVERPDGSNFTLKIRSTKLEDSAMYFCASSVAGLEQYFGPGTRLTVT.

The rearrangement links TRBV5-1 to TRBJ1-5; TRBD1 matches 9 bases. Germline V gene data show CDR1 as SGHRS and CDR2 as YFSETQ. This CDR3 spans 16 amino acids. The J segment lost 0 bases and the V segment lost 2 bases, leaving 3 bases of the junction unmatched. DNA for the CDR3: TGCGCCAGCAGCTTCCGGACAGGGGATAGCAATCAGCCCCAGCATTTT. It is translated as CASSFRTGDSNQPQHF.

The chain links TRBV6-6 to TRBJ1-2; the D is unclear. The CDR3 extends over 13 amino acids. Trimming took 5 bases from V and 7 from J, leaving 14 bases between them. Germline CDR1 reads MNHNY; CDR2 reads SVGAGI (reference sequence). The CDR3 protein is CASSPDPRGGYTF. CDR3 coding DNA: TGTGCCAGCAGTCCTGACCCACGGGGTGGCTACACCTTC.

V is TRBV7-2 and J is TRBJ2-1; the match to TRBD2 covers 9 bases. Germline-derived CDR1 and CDR2 are SGHTA and FQGNSA. Trimming took 0 bases from V and 2 from J; bases not matched to a gene: 2. This CDR3 contains 16 residues. The CDR3 here is CASSLASSGAYNEQFF. The CDR3 bases are TGTGCCAGCAGCTTAGCGTCTAGCGGGGCCTACAATGAGCAGTTCTTC.

V is TRBV15 and J is TRBJ1-2; 9 nucleotides match TRBD1. Trimming took 3 bases from V and 8 from J; bases not matched to a gene: 10. CDR3 size: 15 residues. The V gene's germline CDR1 is LNHNV and CDR2 YYDKDF (reference sequence). The chain's CDR3 is CATSSILGQGLGYTF. The CDR3, as DNA: TGTGCCACCAGCAGCATCCTGGGACAGGGTCTAGGCTACACCTTC.

This sequence joins TRBV25-1 and TRBJ2-1; D may be TRBD2 (5 bases). The CDR3 length is 14 residues. Trimming cost V 3 bases and J 5 bases, with 11 bases left between them. Looked up from germline, CDR1 is MGHDK and CDR2 is SYGVNS. CDR3 residues: CASSDLRGHNEQFF. CDR3 DNA sequence: TGTGCCAGCAGTGATTTGCGAGGGCACAATGAGCAGTTCTTC.

The chain employs TRBV9 and TRBJ1-3, with unresolved D. The length of the CDR3 is 15 residues. The V and J ends lost 3 bases and 2 bases respectively, with 12 bases between them. Looked up from germline, CDR1 is SGDLS and CDR2 is YYNGEE. The CDR3 loop reads CASSANEGTGNTIYF. In DNA, the CDR3 is TGTGCCAGCAGCGCCAATGAGGGTACTGGAAACACCATATATTTT.

The chain couples TRBV14 to TRBJ2-7; D not resolved. This CDR3 has 12 residues. The V end was cut by 6 bases, the J end by 3 bases, with 9 bases between. Germline V gene sequence: CDR1 SGHDN, CDR2 FVKESK. The CDR3 DNA reads TGTGCCAGCAGTCGATACGGCTACGAGCAGTACTTC. It specifies CASSRYGYEQYF.